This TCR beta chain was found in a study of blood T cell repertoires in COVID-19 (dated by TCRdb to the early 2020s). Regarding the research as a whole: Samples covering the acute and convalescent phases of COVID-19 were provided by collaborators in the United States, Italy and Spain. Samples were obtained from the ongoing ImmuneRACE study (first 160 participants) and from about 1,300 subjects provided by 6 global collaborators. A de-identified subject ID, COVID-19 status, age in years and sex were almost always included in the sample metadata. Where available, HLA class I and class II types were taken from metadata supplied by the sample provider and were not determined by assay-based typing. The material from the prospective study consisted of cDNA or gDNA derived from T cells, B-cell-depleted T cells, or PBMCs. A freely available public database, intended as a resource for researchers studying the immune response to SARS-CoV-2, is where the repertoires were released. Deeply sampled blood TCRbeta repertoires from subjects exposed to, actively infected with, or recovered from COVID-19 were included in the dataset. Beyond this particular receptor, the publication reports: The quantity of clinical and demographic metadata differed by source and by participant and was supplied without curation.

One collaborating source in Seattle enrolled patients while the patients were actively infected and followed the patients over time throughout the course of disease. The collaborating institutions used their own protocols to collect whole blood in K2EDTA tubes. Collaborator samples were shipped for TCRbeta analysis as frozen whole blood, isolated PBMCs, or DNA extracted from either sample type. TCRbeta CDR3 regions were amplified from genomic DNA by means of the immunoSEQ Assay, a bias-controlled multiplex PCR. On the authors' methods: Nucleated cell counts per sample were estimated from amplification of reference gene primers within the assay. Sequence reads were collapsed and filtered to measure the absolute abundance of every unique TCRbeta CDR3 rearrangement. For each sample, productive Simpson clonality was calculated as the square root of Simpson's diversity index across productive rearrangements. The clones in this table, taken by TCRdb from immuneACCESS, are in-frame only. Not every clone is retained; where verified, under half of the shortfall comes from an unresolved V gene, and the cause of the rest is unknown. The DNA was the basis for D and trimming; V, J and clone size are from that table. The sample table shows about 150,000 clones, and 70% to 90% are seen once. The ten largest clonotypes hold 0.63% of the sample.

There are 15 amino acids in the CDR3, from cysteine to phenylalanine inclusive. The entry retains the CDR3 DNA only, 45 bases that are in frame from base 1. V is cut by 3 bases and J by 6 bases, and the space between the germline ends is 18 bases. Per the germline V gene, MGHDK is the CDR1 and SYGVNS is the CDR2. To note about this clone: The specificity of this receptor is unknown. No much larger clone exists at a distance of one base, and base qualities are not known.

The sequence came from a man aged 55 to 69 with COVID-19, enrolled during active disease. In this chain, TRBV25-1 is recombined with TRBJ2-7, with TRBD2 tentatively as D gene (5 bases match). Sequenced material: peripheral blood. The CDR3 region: CASSDMPPRSGEQYF. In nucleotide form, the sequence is TGTGCCAGCAGTGATATGCCCCCCCGGAGCGGCGAGCAGTACTTC.